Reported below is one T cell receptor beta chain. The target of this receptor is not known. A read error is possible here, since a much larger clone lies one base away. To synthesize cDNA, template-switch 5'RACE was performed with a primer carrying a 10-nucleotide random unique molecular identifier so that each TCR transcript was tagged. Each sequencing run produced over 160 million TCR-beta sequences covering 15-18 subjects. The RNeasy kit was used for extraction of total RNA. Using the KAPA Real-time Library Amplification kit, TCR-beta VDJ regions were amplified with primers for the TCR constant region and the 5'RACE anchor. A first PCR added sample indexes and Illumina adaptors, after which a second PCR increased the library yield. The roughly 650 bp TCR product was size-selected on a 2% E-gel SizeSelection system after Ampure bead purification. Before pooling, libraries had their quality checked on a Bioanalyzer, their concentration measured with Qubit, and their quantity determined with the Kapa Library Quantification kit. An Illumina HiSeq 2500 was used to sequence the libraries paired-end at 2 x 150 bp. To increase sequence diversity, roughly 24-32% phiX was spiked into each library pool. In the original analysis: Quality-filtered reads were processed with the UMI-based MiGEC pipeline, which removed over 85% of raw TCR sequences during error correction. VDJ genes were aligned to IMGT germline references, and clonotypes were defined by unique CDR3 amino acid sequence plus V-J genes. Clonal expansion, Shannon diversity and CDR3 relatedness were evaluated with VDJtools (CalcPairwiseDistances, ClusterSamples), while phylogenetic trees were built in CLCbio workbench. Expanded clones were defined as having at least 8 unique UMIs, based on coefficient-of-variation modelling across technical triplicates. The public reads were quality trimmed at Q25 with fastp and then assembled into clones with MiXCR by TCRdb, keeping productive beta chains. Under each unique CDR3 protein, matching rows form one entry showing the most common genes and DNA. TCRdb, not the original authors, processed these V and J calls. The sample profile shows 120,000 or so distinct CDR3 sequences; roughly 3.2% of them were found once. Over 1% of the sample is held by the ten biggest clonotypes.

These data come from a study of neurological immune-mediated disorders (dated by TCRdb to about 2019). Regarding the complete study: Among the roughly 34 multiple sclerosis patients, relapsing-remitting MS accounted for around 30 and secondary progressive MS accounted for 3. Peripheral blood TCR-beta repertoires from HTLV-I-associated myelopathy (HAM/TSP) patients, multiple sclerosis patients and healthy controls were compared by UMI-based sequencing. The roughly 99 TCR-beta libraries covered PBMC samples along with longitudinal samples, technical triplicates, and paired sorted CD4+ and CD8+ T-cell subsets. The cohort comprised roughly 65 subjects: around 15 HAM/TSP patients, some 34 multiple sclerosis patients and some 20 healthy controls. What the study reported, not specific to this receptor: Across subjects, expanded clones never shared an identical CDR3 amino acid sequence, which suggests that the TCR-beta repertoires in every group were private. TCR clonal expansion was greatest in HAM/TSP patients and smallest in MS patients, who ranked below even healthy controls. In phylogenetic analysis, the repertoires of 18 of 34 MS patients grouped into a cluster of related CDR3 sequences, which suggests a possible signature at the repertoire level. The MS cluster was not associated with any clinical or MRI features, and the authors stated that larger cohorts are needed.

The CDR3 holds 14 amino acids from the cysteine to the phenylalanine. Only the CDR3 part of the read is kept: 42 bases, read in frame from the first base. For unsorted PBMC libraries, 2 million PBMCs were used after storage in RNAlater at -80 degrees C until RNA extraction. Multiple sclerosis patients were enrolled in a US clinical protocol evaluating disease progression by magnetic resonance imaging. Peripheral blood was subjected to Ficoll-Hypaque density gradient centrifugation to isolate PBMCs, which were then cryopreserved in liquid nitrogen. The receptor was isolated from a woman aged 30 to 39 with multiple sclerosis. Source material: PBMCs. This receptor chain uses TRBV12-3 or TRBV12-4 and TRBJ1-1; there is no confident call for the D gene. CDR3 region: CASSFVTPNNEAFF. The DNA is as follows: TGTGCCAGCAGTTTCGTGACACCGAACAATGAAGCTTTCTTT.